What follows are 12 T cell receptor beta chains derived from one specimen sequenced in a study of shared clonotypes between healthy human individuals (dated by TCRdb to between 2020 and 2021). The method was the immunoSEQ multiplex PCR assay. The immuneACCESS repertoire file appears here via TCRdb, limited to in-frame rearrangements. These files lack a portion of the clones; in checked studies, under half of the deficit traces to unresolved V genes, and the cause of the others is not known. The table for this sample lists 2 million to 2.5 million clones; approximately 90% of them were counted only once. The ten largest clones capture around 0.38% of the sample. The specimen sequenced was naive CD4+ T cells from PBMCs. Read against the paper, the sample's cell subset or site label means: CD45RA+ positively selected. All receptors derive from a young man in good health. Some clones in this sample may be carry-over from other donors' samples.

This chain links TRBV5-4 with TRBJ2-3; the match to TRBD1 covers 11 bases. CDR1 and CDR2 from the germline V gene are SGHNT and YYREEE (reference sequence). The CDR3 is 15 amino acids. V gave up 5 bases and J gave up 4 bases; unmatched junction bases: 6. The CDR3 DNA reads as TGTGCCAGCAGGCTACCGGGACAGGGGGCAGATACGCAGTATTTT. Protein: CASRLPGQGADTQYF.

The chain recombines TRBV2 with TRBJ2-1, with a possible D match to TRBD1 (5 bases). In germline, CDR1 is SNHLY, CDR2 FYNNEI. This CDR3 has 12 residues. The V end was cut by 7 bases, the J end by 7 bases, with 11 bases between. In DNA, the CDR3 is TGTGCCAGCAAGCTAGGGGATAATGAGCAGTTCTTC. As protein: CASKLGDNEQFF.

The rearrangement joins TRBV4-2 to TRBJ2-1, with D tentatively TRBD1 or TRBD2 (5 bases each). Between the trimmed V and J ends, which lost 2 bases and 9 bases, there was a span of 17 bases. This CDR3 is 15 amino acids long. CDR1 is LGHNA, CDR2 YNFKEQ, per germline. Here the CDR3 reads CASSQPGPRRGEQFF. CDR3 DNA sequence: TGTGCCAGCAGCCAACCGGGACCTCGACGGGGTGAGCAGTTCTTC.

The chain recombines TRBV12-5 with TRBJ1-5; D not certain. CDR1 and CDR2 from the germline V gene are LGHNT and FRNRAP. This CDR3 comprises 14 residues. Trimming pared 5 bases from V and 0 bases from J, leaving 8 bases between. The chain's CDR3 is CASGKQYSNQPQHF. The CDR3 DNA follows: TGTGCTAGTGGTAAACAGTATAGCAATCAGCCCCAGCATTTT. Complete variable domain (other parts from reference TRBV12-5 and TRBJ1-5): DARVTQTPRHKVTEMGQEVTMRCQPILGHNTVFWYRQTMMQGLELLAYFRNRAPLDDSGMPKDRFSAEMPDATLATLKIQPSEPRDSAVYFCASGKQYSNQPQHFGDGTRLSIL.

As concerns this clone: Other nucleotide sequences from this sample produce the same CDR3. This chain connects TRBV28 to TRBJ2-7; 8 bases align to TRBD1. Looked up from germline, CDR1 is MDHEN and CDR2 is SYDVKM. CDR3 length equals 14 residues. The ends lost 3 bases at V and 2 bases at J; junction bases unmatched: 3. CDR3 sequence (DNA): TGTGCCAGCAGTTTGACAGGGGAAACCTACGAGCAGTACTTC. Its translation: CASSLTGETYEQYF.

The chain combines TRBV27 with TRBJ2-5; D is perhaps TRBD1 (6 bases). V was trimmed by 10 bases and J by 2 bases, leaving 20 bases between them. This CDR3 region has 15 residues. Germline assignment: CDR1 MNHEY and CDR2 SMNVEV (reference sequence). For the CDR3, the DNA is TGTGCCACTAAACGACAGGCAGACTGGCAAGAGACCCAGTACTTC. Its protein is CATKRQADWQETQYF.

The chain employs TRBV27 and TRBJ2-3, with TRBD2 as a possible D gene (5 bases). Germline V gene data show CDR1 as MNHEY and CDR2 as SMNVEV (reference sequence). This CDR3 spans 15 amino acids. V shed 6 bases and J shed 3 bases, with 16 bases lying between them. CDR3 sequence reads: CASRTTSRGTDTQYF. Here the CDR3 DNA reads TGTGCCAGCAGGACTACAAGTCGGGGAACAGATACGCAGTATTTT.

This rearrangement joins TRBV7-2 to TRBJ2-1; TRBD1 is a possible D gene (6 bases). Trimming removed 1 base at V and 6 bases at J, with 10 bases between. The CDR3 runs to 14 residues. CDR1 SGHTA and CDR2 FQGNSA come from the germline V gene. CDR3 in DNA: TGTGCCAGCAGCTTAGGACAGGTCGGCAATGAGCAGTTCTTC. It is translated as CASSLGQVGNEQFF.

This clone showed up just once. V and J are TRBV4-1 and TRBJ1-1; TRBD1 matches at 9 bases. CDR1 MGHRA and CDR2 YSYEKL come from the germline V gene. CDR3 length equals 16 residues. V lost 4 bases and J lost 5; bases outside the gene matches: 11. This CDR3 reads CASSRNHGTGMTEAFF. CDR3 nucleotides: TGCGCCAGCAGCCGGAACCACGGGACAGGGATGACTGAAGCTTTCTTT.

This chain uses TRBV5-4 with TRBJ2-7; the match to TRBD2 covers 15 bases. This CDR3 region has 16 residues. Germline V gene data show CDR1 as SGHNT and CDR2 as YYREEE (reference sequence). Unmatched junction bases numbered 5, after V lost 4 bases and J lost 3 bases. Here the CDR3 reads CASSRGTSGRIYEQYF. The CDR3 nucleotides are TGTGCCAGCAGCCGAGGGACTAGCGGGAGGATCTACGAGCAGTACTTC.

The V gene is TRBV21-1, the J gene TRBJ2-1; the table's D call, TRBD2, has no DNA check behind it. TRBV21-1 corresponds to a pseudogene. This CDR3 contains 17 residues. The CDR3 DNA reads as TGTGCCAGCAGCAAAGCGACTAGCGGGAGTGGCTGCAATGAGCAGTTCTTC. It specifies CASSKATSGSGCNEQFF.

The chain combines TRBV11-3 with TRBJ2-7; D tentatively fits TRBD1 or TRBD2 (6 bases each). V was pared by 1 base and J by 0 bases, with 10 bases between. The germline V gene encodes CDR1 SGHNT and CDR2 YENEEA. This CDR3 has 15 residues. The DNA for the CDR3 is TGTGCCAGCAGCTTAGGGGGGGCCCCCTCCTACGAGCAGTACTTC. Protein: CASSLGGAPSYEQYF.